The 25 T cell receptor beta chains in this list originate from one sample, sequenced in a study of OX40 agonist ivuxolimab in advanced cancers. The method was immunoSEQ multiplex PCR; TCRdb's version includes in-frame clones alone and lacks a portion of them. The table has tens of thousands of clones, approximately 83% seen once; the top ten hold under 15%. The material was CD4+ or CD8+ T cells sorted from blood, obtained in a trial of the OX40 agonist ivuxolimab. These receptors originate from an adult with an advanced solid tumor such as melanoma, head and neck, liver or kidney cancer.

The chain couples TRBV9 to TRBJ1-6; D ambiguous. Trimming stripped 3 bases from V and 9 bases from J, with 13 bases between. Germline CDR1 SGDLS, CDR2 YYNGEE. CDR3 length equals 14 residues. CDR3 sequence: CASSEGFGGSPLHF. DNA for the CDR3: TGTGCCAGCAGCGAGGGCTTTGGTGGTTCACCCCTCCACTTT.

The genes are TRBV7-3 and TRBJ2-1; D is possibly TRBD1 (6 bases). This CDR3 region has 15 residues. The germline V and J ends were trimmed by 5 bases and 2 bases, with 13 bases remaining between them. CDR1 is SGHTA and CDR2 is FQGTGA in the germline V gene. This CDR3 reads CASSETGPPYNEQFF. CDR3 sequence (DNA): TGTGCCAGCAGCGAAACAGGGCCCCCCTACAATGAGCAGTTCTTC.

CDR3 in amino acids: CASSSDLTLHF. The DNA for the CDR3 is TGTGCCAGCAGCTCGGATCTCACCCTCCACTTT. This chain joins TRBV7-9 and TRBJ1-6, with D unclear. Germline V gene data show CDR1 as SEHNR and CDR2 as FQNEAQ (reference sequence). V shed 4 bases and J shed 14 bases, with 9 bases lying between them. CDR3 length: 11 residues.

This chain joins TRBV5-1 and TRBJ1-1; D not resolved. The germline V gene has CDR1 SGHRS and CDR2 YFSETQ. V was pared by 1 base and J by 1 base, with 5 bases between. This CDR3 is built from 13 residues. CDR3: CASSLWSNTEAFF. DNA for the CDR3: TGCGCCAGCAGCTTGTGGTCGAACACTGAAGCTTTCTTT.

The rearrangement joins TRBV29-1 to TRBJ1-2; unclear D gene. This CDR3 is 13 amino acids long. Trimming left V 2 bases short and J 2 bases short, with 9 bases between. Germline V lookup: CDR1 SQVTM, CDR2 ANQGSEA. The CDR3 reads CSVEQLSNYGYTF. The CDR3 coding sequence is TGCAGCGTTGAACAGCTAAGCAACTATGGCTACACCTTC.

The chain uses TRBV13 and TRBJ1-2; 11 bases map to TRBD1. There are 13 residues in the CDR3. Germline values: CDR1 PRHDT, CDR2 FYEKMQ (reference sequence). Losses at the gene ends were 4 bases for V and 8 bases for J; bases not matched to a gene: 3. The CDR3 loop is CASSWDRGDGYTF. The CDR3 coding sequence is TGTGCCAGCAGCTGGGACAGGGGGGACGGCTACACCTTC. Full variable domain (rest looked up from reference TRBV13 and TRBJ1-2): AAGVIQSPRHLIKEKRETATLKCYPIPRHDTVYWYQQGPGQDPQFLISFYEKMQSDKGSIPDRFSAQQFSDYHSELNMSSLELGDSALYFCASSWDRGDGYTFGSGTRLTVV.

The chain recombines TRBV28 with TRBJ2-6; tentatively, D is TRBD1 (7 bases). The V gene's germline CDR1 is MDHEN and CDR2 SYDVKM. The CDR3 covers 20 residues. Trimming shortened V by 3 bases and J by 2 bases, and 23 bases separated the two germline ends. This CDR3 is CASSFRAGGNVRAGANVLTF. CDR3 nucleotides: TGTGCCAGCAGTTTCAGGGCAGGGGGGAATGTACGGGCTGGGGCCAACGTCCTGACTTTC.

The gene calls are TRBV9 and TRBJ2-7, with D possibly matching TRBD2 (5 bases). This CDR3 has 16 amino acids. V was shortened by 0 bases and J by 3 bases, with 16 bases between the two germline ends. The V gene's germline CDR1 is SGDLS and CDR2 YYNGEE. The CDR3 reads CASSVGTRADRYEQYF. CDR3 bases: TGTGCCAGCAGCGTAGGGACTCGAGCGGACCGCTACGAGCAGTACTTC.

The count of this clone is one. Sequence at one end of the junction differs from germline and may be a read error. The rearrangement links TRBV7-6 to TRBJ2-5; 12 nucleotides match TRBD2. The CDR3 length is 15 residues. Germline CDR1 reads SGHVS; CDR2 reads FNYEAQ. The CDR3, as DNA: TGTGCCAGCAGCCTAGCGGGGGGGCCGCGGGAGACCCAGTACTTC. It translates to CASSLAGGPRETQYF.

CDR3 nucleotides: TGCAGCGGGACCTTTTTGCGGGAGGCGATCTACGAGCAGTACTTC. It codes for CSGTFLREAIYEQYF. The chain employs TRBV29-1 and TRBJ2-7, with TRBD2 identical over 8 bases. V gave up 7 bases and J gave up 3 bases; unmatched junction bases: 14. The CDR3 spans 15 residues. Per germline, CDR1 SQVTM and CDR2 ANQGSEA.

This clone was counted between two and nine times. Here the CDR3 DNA reads TGTGCCAGCAGTGGGTCGACACAGCCCCAGCATTTT. It yields the protein CASSGSTQPQHF. The chain links TRBV2 to TRBJ1-5, with unresolved D. V was shortened by 4 bases and J by 7 bases, with 8 bases between the two germline ends. This CDR3 spans 12 amino acids. CDR1 and CDR2 (germline): SNHLY, FYNNEI.

The chain carries TRBV6-1 and TRBJ1-6; D remains ambiguous. Trimming pared 3 bases from V and 4 bases from J, leaving 10 bases between. In germline, CDR1 is MNHNS, CDR2 SASEGT. The CDR3 contains 15 residues. CDR3 in DNA: TGTGCCAGCAGTGAGCCAACAAGTTATAATTCACCCCTCCACTTT. This sequence encodes CASSEPTSYNSPLHF.

The chain uses TRBV7-6 and TRBJ2-7, with D perhaps matching TRBD2 (5 bases). V was trimmed by 4 bases and J by 3 bases, leaving 10 bases between them. The germline CDR1 and CDR2 sequences are SGHVS and FNYEAQ. CDR3 length: 13 amino acids. The CDR3: CASSSILDYEQYF. As DNA, the CDR3 is TGTGCCAGCAGCTCCATACTAGACTACGAGCAGTACTTC. Full variable domain (outside the CDR3, taken from reference TRBV7-6 and TRBJ2-7): GAGVSQSPRYKVTKRGQDVALRCDPISGHVSLYWYRQALGQGPEFLTYFNYEAQQDKSGLPNDRFSAERPEGSISTLTIQRTEQRDSAMYRCASSSILDYEQYFGPGTRLTVT.

The chain employs TRBV4-3 and TRBJ1-4; possibly TRBD1 for D (5 bases). Looked up from germline, CDR1 is LGHNA and CDR2 is YSLEER. The CDR3 consists of 15 residues. Trimming shortened V by 0 bases and J by 8 bases, and 13 bases separated the two germline ends. DNA of the CDR3: TGCGCCAGCAGCCAAGATATGCAGGGTCGGGAAAAACTGTTTTTT. Its translation: CASSQDMQGREKLFF.

As to this clone: At the DNA level, this CDR3 is encoded by other sequences in the same sample as well. The rearrangement uses TRBV6-5 and TRBJ1-1; no reliable D call. The length of the CDR3 is 13 residues. Trimming shortened V by 0 bases and J by 3 bases, and 5 bases separated the two germline ends. Germline CDR1 reads MNHEY; CDR2 reads SVGAGI. CDR3 sequence (DNA): TGTGCCAGCAGTTACTCAGGCTACACTGAAGCTTTCTTT. It is translated as CASSYSGYTEAFF.

V is TRBV28 and J is TRBJ2-1; D is unclear. The V end lost 5 bases, the J end lost 5 bases, and 16 bases lay between the germline ends. This CDR3 contains 15 residues. The germline CDR1 and CDR2 sequences are MDHEN and SYDVKM. CDR3 sequence reads: CASSQANYIDNEQFF. The CDR3 DNA is TGTGCCAGCAGTCAAGCCAACTACATTGACAATGAGCAGTTCTTC.

This chain links TRBV28 with TRBJ2-7; unclear D gene. CDR1 is MDHEN and CDR2 is SYDVKM in the germline V gene. The CDR3 length is 13 residues. V gave up 7 bases and J gave up 1 base, with 11 bases separating them. The CDR3 coding sequence is TGTGCCAGCACTACCGACGGATCCTACGAGCAGTACGTC. This translates into CASTTDGSYEQYV.

This clone turned up a few times. A junction end diverges from the germline sequence, so it may reflect a read error. The rearrangement joins TRBV4-1 to TRBJ1-1; D might be TRBD1 (5 bases). Per the germline V gene, CDR1 is MGHRA and CDR2 is YSYEKL. CDR3 size: 14 residues. CDR3 sequence (DNA): TGCGCCAGCAGTTCCGGGACGGGAAACAATGAAGCTTTCTTT. Translating it yields CASSSGTGNNEAFF.

The table lists this clone with a count of one. The genes are TRBV6-1 and TRBJ1-2; D is uncertain. Trimming removed 2 bases at V and 4 bases at J, with 14 bases between. Germline CDR1 and CDR2: MNHNS and SASEGT. The CDR3 is made up of 15 amino acids. The CDR3 here is CASSERGYPLYGYTF. The CDR3, as DNA: TGTGCCAGCAGTGAACGAGGGTATCCCCTCTATGGCTACACCTTC.

This chain links TRBV5-1 with TRBJ2-7; TRBD1 agrees at 7 bases. J gave up 5 bases and V 0 bases, and 11 bases lay outside the gene matches. The CDR3 has 16 amino acids. Germline CDR1 is SGHRS and CDR2 is YFSETQ. The CDR3 protein is CASSLALTGVPNEQYV. DNA for the CDR3: TGCGCCAGCAGCTTGGCATTAACAGGGGTCCCCAACGAGCAGTACGTC.

The V call is TRBV4-1, the J call TRBJ1-5; D may be TRBD1 (5 bases). Per the germline V gene, CDR1 is MGHRA and CDR2 is YSYEKL. V shed 3 bases and J shed 0 bases, with 6 bases lying between them. The CDR3 length is 14 residues. This chain's CDR3 is CASSQDISNQPQHF. DNA of the CDR3: TGCGCCAGCAGCCAGGACATTAGCAATCAGCCCCAGCATTTT.

The chain combines TRBV2 with TRBJ2-5; D might be TRBD2 (6 bases). The V end lost 7 bases, the J end lost 4 bases, and 7 bases lay between the germline ends. This CDR3 is 11 amino acids long. CDR1 and CDR2 (germline): SNHLY, FYNNEI. CDR3 bases: TGTGCCAGCATGGGGGGAGAGACCCAGTACTTC. Protein: CASMGGETQYF.

The chain joins TRBV15 to TRBJ2-7; TRBD1 or TRBD2 may be the D gene (5 bases each). Germline CDR1 LNHNV, CDR2 YYDKDF (reference sequence). Trimming stripped 1 base from V and 6 bases from J, with 7 bases between. The CDR3 runs 12 residues. The CDR3 protein is CATSRGGFEQYV. The DNA of the CDR3 is TGTGCCACCAGCAGAGGGGGGTTCGAGCAGTACGTC.

This chain connects TRBV27 to TRBJ1-1, with no clear D. Trimming took off 2 bases at V and 2 bases at J, with 12 bases between the two ends. The CDR3 is 15 residues long. Germline assignment: CDR1 MNHEY and CDR2 SMNVEV (reference sequence). The CDR3 DNA is TGTGCCAGCAGTTTAACTCTCGGGTACAACACTGAAGCTTTCTTT. This codes for CASSLTLGYNTEAFF.

This chain links TRBV4-3 with TRBJ2-7, with TRBD1 identical over 7 bases. Trimming cost V 4 bases and J 0 bases; bases outside gene matches: 6. The CDR3 contains 15 residues. Per germline, CDR1 LGHNA and CDR2 YSLEER. The CDR3 DNA is TGCGCCAGCAGCCTCTCGACAGGGACCTCCTACGAGCAGTACTTC. It specifies CASSLSTGTSYEQYF.